A selection of T cell receptor beta chains follows, all from one sample in a study of human T cells and chemical hapten exposure. One entry per CDR3 protein results from TCRdb running MiXCR on the RACE reads. This repertoire shows tens of thousands of distinct CDR3 sequences, 11% found once; its top ten account for roughly 1.5%. The sequences come from whole blood, collected in connection with sensitization to the hapten diphenylcyclopropenone (DPC). The receptors come from a woman between 50 and 59 years old with alopecia areata. Some clones in this sample may be carry-over from other donors' samples. The CDR3 runs from the conserved cysteine through the conserved F or W. A D gene is named only where the DNA matches it firmly. Only part of the rows carry a size: once, few, many, or a class if the clone is expanded.

j_call: TRBJ2-7; v_call: TRBV6-2/TRBV6-3; clone_size: few; d_call: NA; cdr3_nt: TGTGCCACCCATGGAGGGAGAGTCTCCGAGCAGTACTTC; cdr3_aa: CATHGGRVSEQYF
j_call: TRBJ2-7; v_call: TRBV12-3/TRBV12-4; clone_size: few; d_call: NA; cdr3_nt: TGTGCCAGCAGTTCCGGGACTTCCTCCTACGAGCAGTACTTC; cdr3_aa: CASSSGTSSYEQYF
j_call: TRBJ1-5; v_call: TRBV19; clone_size: once; d_call: TRBD1; cdr3_nt: TGTGCCAGTATGGAAGACAGGGATTATCAGCCCCAGCATTTT; cdr3_aa: CASMEDRDYQPQHF
j_call: TRBJ1-2; v_call: TRBV5-4; clone_size: few; d_call: NA; cdr3_nt: TGTGCCAGCAGCCACCCCGCGGGGTATGGCTACACCTTC; cdr3_aa: CASSHPAGYGYTF
j_call: TRBJ1-4; v_call: TRBV19; clone_size: few; d_call: NA; cdr3_nt: TGTGCCAGTACCCCGCAGGCGTCCGGAAAACTGTTTTTT; cdr3_aa: CASTPQASGKLFF
j_call: TRBJ2-2; v_call: TRBV7-2; clone_size: few; d_call: NA; cdr3_nt: TGTGCCAGCAGCCGAGGTCCCACTCGCACCGGGGAGCTGTTTTTT; cdr3_aa: CASSRGPTRTGELFF
j_call: TRBJ2-3; v_call: TRBV29-1; clone_size: NA; d_call: NA; cdr3_nt: TGCAGCGTTTCGAGCCTCCGCACAGATACGCAGTATTTT; cdr3_aa: CSVSSLRTDTQYF
j_call: TRBJ1-1; v_call: TRBV29-1; clone_size: many; d_call: NA; cdr3_nt: TGCAGCGTTGTATATCGGAACACTGAAGCTTTCTTT; cdr3_aa: CSVVYRNTEAFF
j_call: TRBJ2-5; v_call: TRBV5-5; clone_size: NA; d_call: TRBD1; cdr3_nt: TGTGCCAGCAGCTTGGAGGGGACAGGGACTCGGACCCAGTACTTC; cdr3_aa: CASSLEGTGTRTQYF
j_call: TRBJ2-5; v_call: TRBV19; clone_size: many; d_call: NA; cdr3_nt: TGTGCCAGTAGTATGCGGGGTGGCCAAGAGACCCAGTACTTC; cdr3_aa: CASSMRGGQETQYF
j_call: TRBJ1-5; v_call: TRBV7-2; clone_size: many; d_call: NA; cdr3_nt: TGTGCCAGCAGCTTAGCGGGCGGCTTGAATCAGCCCCAGCATTTT; cdr3_aa: CASSLAGGLNQPQHF
j_call: TRBJ1-4; v_call: TRBV29-1; clone_size: few; d_call: NA; cdr3_nt: TGCAGCACCACAGGTGGAGGTGAAAAACTGTTTTTT; cdr3_aa: CSTTGGGEKLFF
j_call: TRBJ2-7; v_call: TRBV6-1; clone_size: NA; d_call: NA; cdr3_nt: TGTGCCAGCAGTGAGATGCAGGGCCCCTACGAGCAGTACTTC; cdr3_aa: CASSEMQGPYEQYF
j_call: TRBJ1-1; v_call: TRBV12-3/TRBV12-4; clone_size: once; d_call: TRBD1; cdr3_nt: TGTGCCAGCAGACGGGGACAGGGCGGCGGTAACACTGAAGCTTTCTTT; cdr3_aa: CASRRGQGGGNTEAFF
j_call: TRBJ2-5; v_call: TRBV12-3/TRBV12-4; clone_size: once; d_call: TRBD2; cdr3_nt: TGTGCCAGCAGTCCGGGACTAGCGGGGGTTGAGACCCAGTACTTC; cdr3_aa: CASSPGLAGVETQYF
j_call: TRBJ1-5; v_call: TRBV5-1; clone_size: few; d_call: NA; cdr3_nt: TGCGCCAGCAGCTTGATGCCACAGGGATCGTCAGCGAATCAGCCCCAGCATTTT; cdr3_aa: CASSLMPQGSSANQPQHF
j_call: TRBJ2-2; v_call: TRBV7-6; clone_size: NA; d_call: NA; cdr3_nt: TGTGCCAGCAGCCCCGATAACACCGGGGAGCTGTTTTTT; cdr3_aa: CASSPDNTGELFF
j_call: TRBJ1-5; v_call: TRBV6-2/TRBV6-3; clone_size: few; d_call: NA; cdr3_nt: TGTGCCAGCAGTTACTCGAGCCGATCAAATCAGCCCCAGCATTTT; cdr3_aa: CASSYSSRSNQPQHF
j_call: TRBJ2-5; v_call: TRBV7-9; clone_size: few; d_call: NA; cdr3_nt: TGTGCCAGCAGCCGTCCCAAAGAGACCCAGTACTTC; cdr3_aa: CASSRPKETQYF
j_call: TRBJ2-7; v_call: TRBV28; clone_size: many; d_call: NA; cdr3_nt: TGTGCCAGCATTCCTTCAGGGTTCGACTACGAGCAGTACTTC; cdr3_aa: CASIPSGFDYEQYF
j_call: TRBJ1-1; v_call: TRBV5-1; clone_size: many; d_call: NA; cdr3_nt: TGCGCCAGCAGCTCTCCGGGACAAGAAGCTTTCTTT; cdr3_aa: CASSSPGQEAFF
j_call: TRBJ2-7; v_call: TRBV7-2; clone_size: NA; d_call: NA; cdr3_nt: TGTGCCAGCAGCATAGGCTACGAGCAGTACTTC; cdr3_aa: CASSIGYEQYF
j_call: TRBJ1-3; v_call: TRBV28; clone_size: many; d_call: NA; cdr3_nt: TGTGCCAACTCCAGCCCTTCGGGGGGAAACACCATATATTTT; cdr3_aa: CANSSPSGGNTIYF
j_call: TRBJ2-3; v_call: TRBV6-6; clone_size: NA; d_call: NA; cdr3_nt: TGTGAACCGGGGGTTTCCACAGATACGCAGTATTTT; cdr3_aa: CEPGVSTDTQYF
j_call: TRBJ2-3; v_call: TRBV24-1; clone_size: NA; d_call: TRBD1; cdr3_nt: TGTGCCACCAGTGATTTGGGGACAGTCACAGATACGCAGTATTTT; cdr3_aa: CATSDLGTVTDTQYF
j_call: TRBJ2-5; v_call: TRBV7-2; clone_size: NA; d_call: NA; cdr3_nt: TGTGCCAGCAGCTTAGGTCTGCAAGAGACCCAGTACTTC; cdr3_aa: CASSLGLQETQYF
j_call: TRBJ2-2; v_call: TRBV2; clone_size: few; d_call: TRBD1; cdr3_nt: TGTGCCAGCACCCCGTGGCCGAGACAGGGGGTAACCGGGGAGCTGTTTTTT; cdr3_aa: CASTPWPRQGVTGELFF
j_call: TRBJ2-7; v_call: TRBV28; clone_size: NA; d_call: TRBD1; cdr3_nt: TGTGCCAGCAGTTCTGGGACAGCTAGCTCCTACGAGCAGTACTTC; cdr3_aa: CASSSGTASSYEQYF
j_call: TRBJ1-2; v_call: TRBV19; clone_size: few; d_call: TRBD1; cdr3_nt: TGTGCCAGCAGAGTGCAATTCGGACAGGCTAACTATGGCTACACCTTC; cdr3_aa: CASRVQFGQANYGYTF
j_call: TRBJ2-2; v_call: TRBV7-7; clone_size: NA; d_call: TRBD2; cdr3_nt: TGTGCCAGCAGCCGGTCCGGGACTACCACCGGGGAGCTGTTTTTT; cdr3_aa: CASSRSGTTTGELFF
j_call: TRBJ1-2; v_call: TRBV4-2; clone_size: many; d_call: NA; cdr3_nt: TGTGCCAGCAGCCAAGATCGGGCTGGCGGCTACACCTTC; cdr3_aa: CASSQDRAGGYTF
j_call: TRBJ1-5; v_call: TRBV6-2/TRBV6-3; clone_size: many; d_call: NA; cdr3_nt: TGTGCCAGCAGTTACTCTGACCAGCCCCAGCATTTT; cdr3_aa: CASSYSDQPQHF
j_call: TRBJ1-5; v_call: TRBV19; clone_size: many; d_call: NA; cdr3_nt: TGTGCCAGTAGCTCACAGGGACCCAGCAATCAGCCCCAGCATTTT; cdr3_aa: CASSSQGPSNQPQHF
j_call: TRBJ1-5; v_call: TRBV20-1; clone_size: many; d_call: NA; cdr3_nt: TGCAGTGCTAGTCTTGATACCGATGGCAATCAGCCCCAGCATTTT; cdr3_aa: CSASLDTDGNQPQHF
j_call: TRBJ1-3; v_call: TRBV4-3; clone_size: NA; d_call: NA; cdr3_nt: TGCGCCAGCAGCCAAGAAGTGGCGCGGCGGGACTCTGGAAACACCATATATTTT; cdr3_aa: CASSQEVARRDSGNTIYF
j_call: TRBJ2-1; v_call: TRBV28; clone_size: many; d_call: TRBD1; cdr3_nt: TGTGCCAGCAGTCATGCCGGGACAGGGTTCGATGAGCAGTTCTTC; cdr3_aa: CASSHAGTGFDEQFF
j_call: TRBJ1-5; v_call: TRBV28; clone_size: many; d_call: TRBD1; cdr3_nt: TGTGCCAGCTATAACAGGGGGCGCGGTCAGCCCCAGCATTTT; cdr3_aa: CASYNRGRGQPQHF
j_call: TRBJ1-1; v_call: TRBV3-1; clone_size: many; d_call: NA; cdr3_nt: TGTGCCAGCAGCCAAGCCGGGACAGAAGCTTTCTTT; cdr3_aa: CASSQAGTEAFF
j_call: TRBJ2-7; v_call: TRBV7-2; clone_size: many; d_call: TRBD2; cdr3_nt: TGTGCCAGCAGCCCCCTAGCGAGGCGGGAGGCCTACTACGAGCAGTACTTC; cdr3_aa: CASSPLARREAYYEQYF
j_call: TRBJ1-1; v_call: TRBV18; clone_size: NA; d_call: NA; cdr3_nt: TGTGCCAGCTCACCCACCACAGGCATGAACACTGAAGCTTTCTTT; cdr3_aa: CASSPTTGMNTEAFF
j_call: TRBJ1-1; v_call: TRBV12-3/TRBV12-4; clone_size: many; d_call: NA; cdr3_nt: TGTGCCAGCAGTTTTATGGGGGCTGTCGCTGAAGCTTTCTTT; cdr3_aa: CASSFMGAVAEAFF
j_call: TRBJ1-4; v_call: TRBV4-1; clone_size: many; d_call: NA; cdr3_nt: TGCGCCAGCAGCCCCCGGACAGCCATGGGGGCAACTAATGAAAAACTGTTTTTT; cdr3_aa: CASSPRTAMGATNEKLFF
j_call: TRBJ1-2; v_call: TRBV2; clone_size: NA; d_call: NA; cdr3_nt: TGTGCCAGCAGTGTACCCCCCCCAGGGACCTATGGCTACACCTTC; cdr3_aa: CASSVPPPGTYGYTF
j_call: TRBJ2-1; v_call: TRBV4-2; clone_size: few; d_call: TRBD2; cdr3_nt: TGTGCCAGCAGCCAGCCTCCGGGACTAGAATACAATGAGCAGTTCTTC; cdr3_aa: CASSQPPGLEYNEQFF
j_call: TRBJ2-5; v_call: TRBV5-1; clone_size: many; d_call: TRBD2; cdr3_nt: TGCGCCAGCAGCTTACTAGCGGGGAACCAAGAGACCCAGTACTTC; cdr3_aa: CASSLLAGNQETQYF
j_call: TRBJ1-2; v_call: TRBV5-1; clone_size: NA; d_call: TRBD1; cdr3_nt: TGCGCCAGCAGCCTGGGACAGGGAGCTCAAGGCTATGGCTACACCTTC; cdr3_aa: CASSLGQGAQGYGYTF
j_call: TRBJ2-6; v_call: TRBV7-2; clone_size: few; d_call: NA; cdr3_nt: TGTGCCAGCAGCTTAGCTGGCCATCAGGCGGCTGGGGCCAACGTCCTGACTTTC; cdr3_aa: CASSLAGHQAAGANVLTF
j_call: TRBJ2-1; v_call: TRBV12-3/TRBV12-4; clone_size: many; d_call: NA; cdr3_nt: TGTGCCAGCAGTCTAGGCGGCGTAGTCTACAATGAGCAGTTCTTC; cdr3_aa: CASSLGGVVYNEQFF
j_call: TRBJ1-1; v_call: TRBV5-1; clone_size: once; d_call: NA; cdr3_nt: TGCGCCAGCAGCCGTGGGGACGGACTGAACACTGAAGCTTTCTTT; cdr3_aa: CASSRGDGLNTEAFF
j_call: TRBJ1-5; v_call: TRBV19; clone_size: NA; d_call: TRBD1; cdr3_nt: TGTGCCAGTAGTTTCGCGACAGGGTTGTATAGCAATCAGCCCCAGCATTTT; cdr3_aa: CASSFATGLYSNQPQHF
j_call: TRBJ2-7; v_call: TRBV6-1; clone_size: many; d_call: NA; cdr3_nt: TGTGCCACTACCGTGGCCCCGGGGAACGAGCAGTACTTC; cdr3_aa: CATTVAPGNEQYF
j_call: TRBJ1-6; v_call: TRBV20-1; clone_size: many; d_call: NA; cdr3_nt: TGCAGTGTAAGGGTTAACGGTTCACCCCTCCACTTT; cdr3_aa: CSVRVNGSPLHF
j_call: TRBJ2-3; v_call: TRBV18; clone_size: NA; d_call: NA; cdr3_nt: TGTGCCAGCTCCCCCCTTGGAACACAGGCCACAGATACGCAGTATTTT; cdr3_aa: CASSPLGTQATDTQYF
j_call: TRBJ2-1; v_call: TRBV12-3/TRBV12-4; clone_size: many; d_call: TRBD1; cdr3_nt: TGTGCCAGCAGTTTTTCCTGGAGACAGGGGGGAAACAATGAGCAGTTCTTC; cdr3_aa: CASSFSWRQGGNNEQFF
j_call: TRBJ2-5; v_call: TRBV11-2; clone_size: NA; d_call: NA; cdr3_nt: TGTGCCAGCAGCTTATCGGATCAAGAGACCCAGTACTTC; cdr3_aa: CASSLSDQETQYF
j_call: TRBJ2-6; v_call: TRBV20-1; clone_size: many; d_call: NA; cdr3_nt: TGCAGTGCGACGGCTGGGGCCAACGTCCTGACTTTC; cdr3_aa: CSATAGANVLTF
j_call: TRBJ2-1; v_call: TRBV18; clone_size: many; d_call: NA; cdr3_nt: TGTGCCAGCTCACCGGGACTTTCAAACAATGAGCAGTTCTTC; cdr3_aa: CASSPGLSNNEQFF
j_call: TRBJ2-4; v_call: TRBV29-1; clone_size: NA; d_call: NA; cdr3_nt: TGCAGCGTTGCGGGGATGGGGCCGCGAAACATTCAGTACTTC; cdr3_aa: CSVAGMGPRNIQYF
j_call: TRBJ1-1; v_call: TRBV5-8; clone_size: few; d_call: TRBD1; cdr3_nt: TGTGCCAGCAGCTCCACACGGCCCGGGACAGGGGGCCGGGGAGCTTTCTTT; cdr3_aa: CASSSTRPGTGGRGAFF